This passage covers 26 T cell receptor beta chains from one sample sequenced in a study of T-cell memory formation after mild COVID-19. TCRdb re-called the 5' RACE reads with MiXCR, one entry per CDR3 protein. The sample gives about 470,000 distinct CDR3 sequences, approximately 23% of which show up once; around an eighth is in the top ten. The sequencing sample was made of PBMCs or a T cell subset sorted from them (not recorded which). The receptor source for this set is an adult woman who had mild COVID-19 (a few samples of this study predate the infection). Cell type and time point are not known.

This clonotype occurred a few times. The chain links TRBV4-3 to TRBJ2-1, with 8 bases identical to TRBD2. Germline loops: CDR1 LGHNA, CDR2 YSLEER. This CDR3 is built from 17 residues. V shed 4 bases and J 2 bases; nucleotides not matched to a gene: 10. Here the CDR3 DNA reads TGCGCCAGCAGCCCCTCCCCGGGACTAGATCCCTACAATGAGCAGTTCTTC. Translating gives CASSPSPGLDPYNEQFF.

The chain couples TRBV5-1 to TRBJ1-4; no clear D gene. The CDR3 has 13 residues. Between the trimmed V and J ends, which lost 4 bases and 6 bases, there was a span of 10 bases. Germline CDR1 reads SGHRS; CDR2 reads YFSETQ. The CDR3 DNA reads TGCGCCAGCAGCCTGCGGGGAGATGAAAAACTGTTTTTT. Encoded protein: CASSLRGDEKLFF.

The rearrangement links TRBV20-1 to TRBJ2-3; 10 nucleotides line up with TRBD2. Losses at the gene ends were 3 bases for V and 4 bases for J; bases not matched to a gene: 4. CDR3 length equals 14 residues. Germline loops: CDR1 DFQATT, CDR2 SNEGSKA (reference sequence). The CDR3 nucleotides are TGCAGTGCTAGTACTAGCGGGGCCGCAGATACGCAGTATTTT. It specifies CSASTSGAADTQYF.

This chain connects TRBV9 to TRBJ2-3, with 11 positions matching TRBD1. The J segment lost 3 bases and the V segment lost 0 bases, leaving 9 bases of the junction unmatched. From germline, CDR1 is SGDLS and CDR2 YYNGEE. This CDR3 is built from 18 residues. Written as DNA, the CDR3 is TGTGCCAGCAGCGTAGCCCCGGGGACAGGGGGTTCAACAGATACGCAGTATTTT. It encodes CASSVAPGTGGSTDTQYF.

This clonotype was detected only a few times. V usage is TRBV6-5 and J usage is TRBJ2-2, with 7 bases identical to TRBD2. The CDR3 is made up of 18 amino acids. J gave up 1 base and V 2 bases, and 10 bases lay outside the gene matches. CDR1 and CDR2 (germline): MNHEY, SVGAGI. CDR3 DNA: TGTGCCAGCAGTTACCCTCGGGGAGGGGCCGAGAACACCGGGGAGCTGTTTTTT. This sequence encodes CASSYPRGGAENTGELFF.

V and J are TRBV12-3 or TRBV12-4 and TRBJ1-2; D is perhaps TRBD1 (5 bases). Trimming removed 7 bases at V and 7 bases at J, with 19 bases between. This CDR3 is built from 14 residues. CDR3 amino acids: CASTLRQLSLGYTF. Written as DNA, the CDR3 is TGTGCCAGCACCTTGAGACAGCTCTCACTTGGCTACACCTTC.

The chain uses TRBV5-6 and TRBJ2-7, with 7 bases identical to TRBD1. CDR1 and CDR2 (germline): SGHDT, YYEEEE. V lost 3 bases to trimming and J lost 2 bases; unmatched junction nucleotides: 8. The CDR3 has 15 amino acids. The CDR3 DNA reads as TGTGCCAGCAGCTCGTCCTACACAGGGGCCTACGAGCAGTACTTC. Protein: CASSSSYTGAYEQYF. Drawing the rest from reference TRBV5-6 and TRBJ2-7, the complete variable domain is DAGVTQSPTHLIKTRGQQVTLRCSPKSGHDTVSWYQQALGQGPQFIFQYYEEEERQRGNFPDRFSGHQFPNYSSELNVNALLLGDSALYLCASSSSYTGAYEQYFGPGTRLTVT.

This clonotype has a count of ten or more. The chain combines TRBV5-1 with TRBJ2-2; 8 bases match TRBD2. CDR3 length: 16 amino acids. The V gene's germline CDR1 is SGHRS and CDR2 YFSETQ. Unmatched junction bases numbered 4, after V lost 2 bases and J lost 1 base. CDR3 DNA: TGCGCCAGCAGCTTTCTGACTAGCGTGAACACCGGGGAGCTGTTTTTT. Residues: CASSFLTSVNTGELFF.

This chain joins TRBV30 and TRBJ2-7; D may be TRBD2 (5 bases). Trimming shortened V by 7 bases and J by 0 bases, and 16 bases separated the two germline ends. Germline V lookup: CDR1 GTSNPN, CDR2 SVGIG (reference sequence). CDR3 length equals 14 residues. As DNA, the CDR3 is TGTGCCTCTGCCGCCGGGGAACTCTCCTACGAGCAGTACTTC. The encoded protein is CASAAGELSYEQYF.

This sequence joins TRBV10-3 and TRBJ2-7, with 8 bases aligning to TRBD1. Per the germline V gene, CDR1 is ENHRY and CDR2 is SYGVKD. The CDR3 spans 13 residues. J was trimmed by 4 bases and V by 4 bases; bases with no gene match: 3. The CDR3 DNA sequence: TGTGCCATCAGTGTCGGACAGGGTTACGAGCAGTACTTC. Its protein is CAISVGQGYEQYF.

This clonotype was observed a handful of times. V and J are TRBV7-9 and TRBJ2-5, with a weak D call TRBD1 (5 bases). V lost 1 base, J lost 2 bases, and 8 bases lay in between. There are 14 residues in the CDR3. The germline CDR1 and CDR2 sequences are SEHNR and FQNEAQ (reference sequence). The CDR3 protein is CASSLETAQETQYF. The CDR3 coding sequence is TGTGCCAGCAGCTTAGAGACAGCACAAGAGACCCAGTACTTC.

The chain employs TRBV14 and TRBJ2-1; 10 nucleotides agree with TRBD2. The trim removed 0 bases at V and 10 bases at J, leaving 9 bases unmatched. The CDR3 runs to 16 residues. Germline CDR1 SGHDN, CDR2 FVKESK. DNA of the CDR3: TGTGCCAGCAGCCAAGATCGGCTAGCGGGAGCTGGGGAGCAGTTCTTC. Translated, it gives CASSQDRLAGAGEQFF.

There are a few counts of this clonotype. The chain couples TRBV24-1 to TRBJ2-3; 7 nucleotides match TRBD1. CDR1 and CDR2 from the germline V gene are KGHDR and SFDVKD. The junction had 5 bases not matched to a gene; V was cut back by 3 bases and J by 0 bases. The CDR3 extends over 16 amino acids. CDR3 in DNA: TGTGCCACCAGTGATCAGGACAGGAGAAGCACAGATACGCAGTATTTT. Translating it yields CATSDQDRRSTDTQYF.

The chain carries TRBV7-2 and TRBJ2-7; D is perhaps TRBD2 (5 bases). The CDR3 contains 16 residues. Germline V gene data show CDR1 as SGHTA and CDR2 as FQGNSA. The germline V and J ends were trimmed by 4 bases and 3 bases, with 19 bases remaining between them. CDR3 residues: CASSSPGGPRSYEQYF. CDR3 bases: TGTGCCAGCAGCTCCCCTGGCGGGCCCCGGAGCTACGAGCAGTACTTC.

J is TRBJ2-7 and V is TRBV5-6; D gene unclear. CDR3 size: 14 residues. The V gene lost 2 bases and the J gene lost 6 bases, with 15 bases spanning the gap. Germline values: CDR1 SGHDT, CDR2 YYEEEE. In DNA form, the CDR3 reads TGTGCCAGCAGCTTTTGGCAGGAGCTCGCCGAGCAGTACTTC. The encoded protein is CASSFWQELAEQYF.

The table lists this clonotype with many counts. This sequence joins TRBV5-1 and TRBJ2-1; 7 bases map to TRBD2. Germline V gives CDR1 SGHRS, CDR2 YFSETQ. The trim removed 0 bases at V and 0 bases at J, leaving 6 bases unmatched. The CDR3 totals 17 residues. Written as DNA, the CDR3 is TGCGCCAGCAGCTTGGGAAGCGGGGTCAGCTCCTACAATGAGCAGTTCTTC. It encodes CASSLGSGVSSYNEQFF.

The V gene is TRBV2, the J gene TRBJ1-5; TRBD1 matches at 7 bases. J was trimmed by 6 bases and V by 1 base; bases with no gene match: 3. CDR3 length: 14 amino acids. From germline, CDR1 is SNHLY and CDR2 FYNNEI. The CDR3 sequence is CASSEGQGRQPQHF. CDR3 nucleotides: TGTGCCAGCAGTGAAGGACAGGGACGTCAGCCCCAGCATTTT. The variable domain in full, completed from reference TRBV2 and TRBJ1-5, reads EPEVTQTPSHQVTQMGQEVILRCVPISNHLYFYWYRQILGQKVEFLVSFYNNEISEKSEIFDDQFSVERPDGSNFTLKIRSTKLEDSAMYFCASSEGQGRQPQHFGDGTRLSIL.

This clonotype showed up just a few times. The CDR3 sequence: CASSELANDEQFF. The CDR3 DNA is TGCGCCAGCAGTGAATTGGCCAACGATGAGCAGTTCTTC. This chain links TRBV10-2 with TRBJ2-1; no definite D call. Per the germline V gene, CDR1 is WSHSY and CDR2 is SAAADI. The length of the CDR3 is 13 residues. Trimming shortened V by 3 bases and J by 8 bases, and 11 bases separated the two germline ends.

The J gene is TRBJ2-5, the V gene TRBV7-9; D possibly corresponds to TRBD2 (5 bases). The CDR3 length is 16 residues. The V gene lost 3 bases and the J gene lost 2 bases, with 16 bases spanning the gap. Germline V gives CDR1 SEHNR, CDR2 FQNEAQ (reference sequence). CDR3: CASSLGASSVQETQYF. CDR3 DNA: TGTGCCAGCAGCTTGGGTGCTAGCTCGGTTCAAGAGACCCAGTACTTC.

This clonotype came up a few times. V and J are TRBV20-1 and TRBJ1-6; TRBD1 might be the D (5 bases). Germline loops: CDR1 DFQATT, CDR2 SNEGSKA (reference sequence). Trimming took off 0 bases at V and 6 bases at J, with 15 bases between the two ends. This CDR3 region has 16 residues. This chain's CDR3 is CSAREEGTPSNSPLHF. CDR3 bases: TGCAGTGCTAGAGAGGAGGGGACTCCTAGTAATTCACCCCTCCACTTT.

The CDR3 protein is CASKEERRAGLKQYF. CDR3 nucleotide sequence: TGTGCCAGCAAAGAAGAGCGCAGGGCTGGCCTAAAGCAGTACTTC. This chain links TRBV6-5 with TRBJ2-7; a weak D match, TRBD1 (5 bases). Germline CDR1 is MNHEY and CDR2 is SVGAGI. V gave up 7 bases and J gave up 8 bases, with 24 bases separating them. This CDR3 contains 15 residues.

In DNA, the CDR3 is TGTGCCAGCAGCTCCGGGACTCCGATTAACACCGGGGAGCTGTTTTTT. This sequence encodes CASSSGTPINTGELFF. This chain connects TRBV11-3 to TRBJ2-2, with D tentatively TRBD2 (6 bases). The CDR3 has 16 amino acids. Germline V gene data show CDR1 as SGHNT and CDR2 as YENEEA. V gave up 4 bases and J gave up 2 bases, with 14 bases separating them.

This clonotype was picked up a small number of times. The gene calls are TRBV7-9 and TRBJ2-1; TRBD2 agrees at 8 bases. The length of the CDR3 is 14 residues. Trimming took 5 bases from V and 10 from J; bases not matched to a gene: 10. Germline values: CDR1 SEHNR, CDR2 FQNEAQ (reference sequence). CDR3 DNA sequence: TGTGCCAGCAGCCCCAGACTAGCGCTTAAGGAGCAGTTCTTC. It specifies CASSPRLALKEQFF.

The V call is TRBV12-3 or TRBV12-4, the J call TRBJ2-1, with 9 bases matching TRBD2. This CDR3 has 15 residues. V lost 7 bases, J lost 3 bases, and 7 bases stayed unmatched. The CDR3 DNA sequence: TGTGCCAGCATCCCGACTAGCGGAATCTACAATGAGCAGTTCTTC. Its protein is CASIPTSGIYNEQFF.

This clonotype has a handful of counts. CDR3: CASSEGGSQPQHF. The DNA for the CDR3 is TGTGCCAGCAGCGAGGGGGGTAGTCAGCCCCAGCATTTT. The chain has TRBV9 and TRBJ1-5, with D possibly being TRBD1 (6 bases). This CDR3 has 13 amino acids. Trimming took off 3 bases at V and 6 bases at J, with 10 bases between the two ends. In germline, CDR1 is SGDLS, CDR2 YYNGEE.

This clonotype turned up a few times. The chain combines TRBV5-1 with TRBJ2-5; D remains unclear. The CDR3 sequence is 13 residues long. V gave up 0 bases and J gave up 4 bases, with 7 bases separating them. From germline, CDR1 is SGHRS and CDR2 YFSETQ. The CDR3: CASSLVVPETQYF. The CDR3 region has the DNA TGCGCCAGCAGCTTGGTGGTTCCAGAGACCCAGTACTTC.